Here is one T cell receptor beta chain with its context. These data originate in a study of blood T cell repertoires in COVID-19. As for the study in general: Spain, Italy and the United States supplied samples that represented acute and convalescent COVID-19. T cells, B-cell-depleted T cells, or PBMCs provided the cDNA or gDNA that served as material.

Authors' methods: Using reference gene primer amplification, nucleated cell counts were estimated. Repertoires were generated with immunoSEQ multiplex PCR, while TCRdb's copy carries only in-frame clones and drops some. V, J and clone size reflect that table, while D and trimming were determined from the DNA. This table holds tens of thousands of clones, around 86% found once. The clonotype was recovered from a man between 50 and 59 years old with active COVID-19. Input material: peripheral blood.

In DNA, the CDR3 is TGCGCCAGCAGCCAATTACGACTAGCGACCTACAATGAGCAGTTCTTC. Its translation: CASSQLRLATYNEQFF. The chain links TRBV4-1 to TRBJ2-1; 8 nucleotides agree with TRBD2. This CDR3 is built from 16 residues. From germline, CDR1 is MGHRA and CDR2 YSYEKL. Losses at the gene ends were 2 bases for V and 2 bases for J; bases not matched to a gene: 5.